This T cell receptor (beta chain) originates from a study of CD8+ T cells in alopecia areata. At the level of the study: Treated individuals took tofacitinib by mouth, 5 to 10 mg twice daily. Tofacitinib dosing lasted 6 to 18 months, which was then followed by 6 months off drug. Study results and limitations: Normal scalp showed lower clonality than lesional scalp, especially alopecia totalis/universalis.

The V and J ends lost 6 bases and 0 bases respectively, with 0 bases between them. CDR1 is MNHEY and CDR2 is SMNVEV in the germline V gene (reference sequence). The CDR3 spans 10 residues. cDNA prepared by RNA extraction and subsequent reverse transcription served as the template for sequencing. The assay was immunoSEQ multiplex PCR, and TCRdb's table has in-frame clones only and misses some. The sample carries 200,000 to 250,000 clones, approximately 61% recorded once. Comments on this clone: No antigen is known for it.

The sequence derives from a human donor with alopecia areata. The chain links TRBV27 to TRBJ2-7; D is ambiguous. The sequenced sample was CD4+ T cells sorted from blood, obtained at week 0. CDR3 DNA: TGTGCCAGCAGCTCCTACGAGCAGTACTTC. Protein product: CASSSYEQYF.